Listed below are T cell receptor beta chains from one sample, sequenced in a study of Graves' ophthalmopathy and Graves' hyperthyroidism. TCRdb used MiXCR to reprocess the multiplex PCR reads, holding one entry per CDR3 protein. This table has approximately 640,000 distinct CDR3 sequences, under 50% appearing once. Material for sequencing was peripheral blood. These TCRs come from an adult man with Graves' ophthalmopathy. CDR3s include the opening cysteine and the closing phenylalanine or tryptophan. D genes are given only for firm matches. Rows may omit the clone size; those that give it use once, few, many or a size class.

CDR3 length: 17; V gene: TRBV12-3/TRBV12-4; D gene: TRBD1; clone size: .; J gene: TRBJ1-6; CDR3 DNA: TGTGCCAGCAGTTTGGTCGTCGGACAGGGGTATAATTCACCCCTCCACTTT; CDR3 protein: CASSLVVGQGYNSPLHF
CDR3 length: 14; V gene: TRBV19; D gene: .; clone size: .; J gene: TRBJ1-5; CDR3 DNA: TGTGCCAGTAGTATACAGGGACTAGCGGAGACCCAGCATTTT; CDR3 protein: CASSIQGLAETQHF
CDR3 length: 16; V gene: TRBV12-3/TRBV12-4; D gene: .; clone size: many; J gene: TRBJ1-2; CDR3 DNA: TGTGCCAGCAGTTTAGGCGATGCCTCAATTAACTATGGCTACACCTTC; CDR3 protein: CASSLGDASINYGYTF
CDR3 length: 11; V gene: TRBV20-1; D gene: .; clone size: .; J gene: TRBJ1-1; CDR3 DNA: TGCAGTGCTTGGTGGGGCACTGAAGCTTTCTTT; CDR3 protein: CSAWWGTEAFF
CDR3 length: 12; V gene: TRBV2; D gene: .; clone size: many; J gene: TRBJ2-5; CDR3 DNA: TGTGCCAGCGGGGCGTCGCAAGAGACCCAGTACTTC; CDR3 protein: CASGASQETQYF
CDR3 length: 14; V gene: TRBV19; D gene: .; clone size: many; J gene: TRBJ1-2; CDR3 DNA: TGTGCCAGTAGGACGGCAGGGCCTAAAGATGGCTACACCTTC; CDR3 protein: CASRTAGPKDGYTF
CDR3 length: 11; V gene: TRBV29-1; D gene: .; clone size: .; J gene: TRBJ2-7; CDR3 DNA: TGCAGCGGCAAAGGAGATCACGAGCAGTACTTC; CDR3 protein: CSGKGDHEQYF
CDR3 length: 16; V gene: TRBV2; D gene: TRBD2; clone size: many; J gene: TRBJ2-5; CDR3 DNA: TGTGCCAGCAGAAATCGACTAGCGGGAGGACAAGAGACCCAGTACTTC; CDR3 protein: CASRNRLAGGQETQYF
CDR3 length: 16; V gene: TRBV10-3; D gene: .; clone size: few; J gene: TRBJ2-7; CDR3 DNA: TGTGCCAGCAGTTACTCGCATCGGGACCTCTCCTACGAGCAGTACTTC; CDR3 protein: CASSYSHRDLSYEQYF
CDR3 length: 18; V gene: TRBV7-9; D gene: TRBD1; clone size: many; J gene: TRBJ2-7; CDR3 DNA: TGTGCCAGCAGCCCTCCTTTCTCTACCGGGACAGGGTTCCACGAGCAGTACTTC; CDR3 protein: CASSPPFSTGTGFHEQYF
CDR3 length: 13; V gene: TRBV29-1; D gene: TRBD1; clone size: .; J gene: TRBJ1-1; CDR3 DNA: TGCAGCGTGAGCCCCGGACAGGGGGCTCCAGCTTTCTTT; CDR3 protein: CSVSPGQGAPAFF
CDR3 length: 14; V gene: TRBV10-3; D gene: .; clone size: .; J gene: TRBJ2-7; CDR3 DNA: TGTGCCAGCGCTAATCCGGGGCTGGGGGACGAGCAGTACTTC; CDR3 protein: CASANPGLGDEQYF
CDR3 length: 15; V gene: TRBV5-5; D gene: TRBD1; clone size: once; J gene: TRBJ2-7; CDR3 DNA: TGCGCCAGCAGCCAAGATAGGACAGGGGTCTACGAGCAGTACTTC; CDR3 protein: CASSQDRTGVYEQYF
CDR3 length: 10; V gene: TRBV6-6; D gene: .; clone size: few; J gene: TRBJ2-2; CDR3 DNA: TGTGCCAGCCTATGGGGGGAGCTGTTTTTT; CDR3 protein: CASLWGELFF
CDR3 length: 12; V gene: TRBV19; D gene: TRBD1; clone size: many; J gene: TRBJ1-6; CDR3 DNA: TGTGCCAGTTGGGACAGGGGGTCACCCCTCCACTTT; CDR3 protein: CASWDRGSPLHF
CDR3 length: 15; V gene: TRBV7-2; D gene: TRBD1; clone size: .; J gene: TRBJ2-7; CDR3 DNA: TGTGCCAGCAGCTTAGCGGGAGACAGGGGTTACGAGCAGTACTTC; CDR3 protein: CASSLAGDRGYEQYF
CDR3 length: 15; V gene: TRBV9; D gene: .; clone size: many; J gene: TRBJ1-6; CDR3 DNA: TGTGCCAGCAGCGTAGTGGACAGAAATAATTCACCCCTCCACTTT; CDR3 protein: CASSVVDRNNSPLHF
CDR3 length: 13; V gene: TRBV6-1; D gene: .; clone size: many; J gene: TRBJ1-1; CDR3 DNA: TGTGCCAGCAGTGAATTCAGGAACACTGAAGCTTTCTTT; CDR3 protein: CASSEFRNTEAFF
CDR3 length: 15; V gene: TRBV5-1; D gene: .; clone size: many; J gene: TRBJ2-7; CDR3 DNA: TGCGCCAGCAGCCCGGTGGGTCCGACCACCTACGAGCAGTACTTC; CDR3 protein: CASSPVGPTTYEQYF
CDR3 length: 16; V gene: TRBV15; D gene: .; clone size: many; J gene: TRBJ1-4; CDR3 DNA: TGTGCCACCAGCAGAGATGGAGGAGCAACTAATGAAAAACTGTTTTTT; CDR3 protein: CATSRDGGATNEKLFF
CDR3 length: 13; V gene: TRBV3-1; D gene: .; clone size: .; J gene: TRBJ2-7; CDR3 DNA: TGTGCCAGCAGCCAAGTGGACGGCTACGAGCAGTACTTC; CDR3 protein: CASSQVDGYEQYF
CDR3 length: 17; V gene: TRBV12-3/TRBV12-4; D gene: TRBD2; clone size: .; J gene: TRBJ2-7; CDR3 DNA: TGTGCCAGCAGTTTAGTGTATTCGGGAGGGCCTTCCTACGAGCAGTACTTC; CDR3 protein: CASSLVYSGGPSYEQYF
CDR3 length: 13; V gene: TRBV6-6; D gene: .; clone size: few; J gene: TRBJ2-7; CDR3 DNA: TGTGCCAGCAGTTTCGGACGTGGTGGCGAGCAGTACTTC; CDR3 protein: CASSFGRGGEQYF
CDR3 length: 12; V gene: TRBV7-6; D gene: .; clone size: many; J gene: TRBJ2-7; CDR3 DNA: TGTGCCAGCAGCCCAACTAGCTACGAGCAGTACTTC; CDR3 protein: CASSPTSYEQYF
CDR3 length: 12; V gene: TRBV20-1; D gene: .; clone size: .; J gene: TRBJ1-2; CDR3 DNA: TGCAGTGCTGAAGAGACGGTCTATGGCTACACCTTC; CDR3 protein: CSAEETVYGYTF
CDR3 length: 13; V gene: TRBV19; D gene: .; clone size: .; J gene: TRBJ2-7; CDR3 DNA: TGTGCCAGCAGTATGGACGGTCCCACTGGGCAGTACTTC; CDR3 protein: CASSMDGPTGQYF
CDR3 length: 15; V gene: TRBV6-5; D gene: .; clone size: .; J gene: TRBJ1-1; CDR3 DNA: TGTGCCAGCAGTGACCCCGGATTTTTGAACACTGAAGCTTTCTTT; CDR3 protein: CASSDPGFLNTEAFF
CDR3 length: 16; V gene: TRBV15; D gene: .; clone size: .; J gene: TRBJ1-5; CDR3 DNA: TGTGCCACCAGCAGAGACCAAGCAGGGTCGAATCAGCCCCAGCATTTT; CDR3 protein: CATSRDQAGSNQPQHF
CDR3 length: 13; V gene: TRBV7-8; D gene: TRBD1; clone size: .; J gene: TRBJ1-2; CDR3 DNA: TGTGCCAGCAGTGCAGGGGGTTACTATGGCTACACCTTC; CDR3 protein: CASSAGGYYGYTF
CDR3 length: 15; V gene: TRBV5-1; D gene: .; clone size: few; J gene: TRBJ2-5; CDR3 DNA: TGCGCCAGCAGCTTGGCCCGACAGTACCAAGAGACCCAGTACTTC; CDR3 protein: CASSLARQYQETQYF
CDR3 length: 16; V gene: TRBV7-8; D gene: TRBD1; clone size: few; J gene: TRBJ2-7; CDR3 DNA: TGTGCCAGCAGCCAAATTTACCGGGACAGGGGGCGTGAGCAGTACTTC; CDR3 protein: CASSQIYRDRGREQYF
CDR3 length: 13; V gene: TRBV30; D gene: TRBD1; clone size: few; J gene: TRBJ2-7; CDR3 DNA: TGTGCCTGGAGTGAGGGGGCCGGGTACGAGCAGTACTTC; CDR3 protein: CAWSEGAGYEQYF
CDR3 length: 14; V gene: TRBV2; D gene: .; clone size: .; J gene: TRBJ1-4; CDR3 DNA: TGTGCCAGCAGCCATAGGGGATCGGAAGAAAAACTGTTTTTT; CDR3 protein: CASSHRGSEEKLFF
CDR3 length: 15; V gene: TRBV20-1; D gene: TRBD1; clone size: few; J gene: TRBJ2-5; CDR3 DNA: TGCAGTGCTAGAGGGCCGGGACAGGGATTGGAGACCCAGTACTTC; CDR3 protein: CSARGPGQGLETQYF
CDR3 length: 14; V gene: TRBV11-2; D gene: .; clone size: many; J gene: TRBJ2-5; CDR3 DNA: TGTGCCAGCAGAGGGATCAGGGGACAAGAGACCCAGTACTTC; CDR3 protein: CASRGIRGQETQYF